Below are 13 T cell receptor beta chains sequenced from a single sample in a study of prognosis after radiotherapy for stage I lung cancer. From genomic DNA, two-round multiplex PCR was used to amplify TCR beta CDR3. Primers (each specific to one TRBV or TRBJ gene) were used in first-round PCR. TCRdb redid the calling of the multiplex PCR reads with MiXCR, one entry per CDR3 protein. Here the sample spans over 20,000 distinct CDR3 sequences, around 36% being singletons. The specimen was PBMCs, collected before or after stereotactic body radiation therapy (not recorded which). The receptor source for this set is a donor aged 50 or older with non-small cell lung cancer.

This clonotype was detected ten times or more. This chain links TRBV9 with TRBJ1-1; TRBD1 is a possible D gene (5 bases). Germline assignment: CDR1 SGDLS and CDR2 YYNGEE. This CDR3 region has 13 residues. The V and J ends lost 2 bases and 10 bases respectively, with 15 bases between them. The CDR3 loop reads CASSVSGSGGAFF. CDR3 in DNA: TGTGCCAGCAGCGTCTCAGGGTCGGGAGGAGCTTTCTTT.

The chain carries TRBV6-1 and TRBJ2-7; 9 positions agree with TRBD1. Germline-derived CDR1 and CDR2 are MNHNS and SASEGT. The J segment lost 4 bases and the V segment lost 3 bases, leaving 7 bases of the junction unmatched. This CDR3 is 15 amino acids long. CDR3 nucleotides: TGTGCCAGCAGTGAGCCCGGGACAGGGCCTTACGAGCAGTACTTC. Protein sequence: CASSEPGTGPYEQYF.

This clonotype was detected ten times or more. The chain is built from TRBV9 and TRBJ2-5; tentatively, D is TRBD2 (5 bases). Between the trimmed V and J ends, which lost 0 bases and 7 bases, there was a span of 7 bases. CDR3 length: 12 residues. The germline V gene encodes CDR1 SGDLS and CDR2 YYNGEE. CDR3 sequence: CASSVGSGTQYF. CDR3 nucleotides: TGTGCCAGCAGCGTAGGGAGCGGGACCCAGTACTTC.

This clonotype was picked up many times. This chain joins TRBV20-1 and TRBJ2-1, with D uncertain. CDR3 length: 13 amino acids. CDR1 and CDR2 from the germline V gene are DFQATT and SNEGSKA (reference sequence). V lost 4 bases and J lost 5, with 12 bases in between. The CDR3, as DNA: TGCAGTGCTACCGACTCCCACCACAATGAGCAGTTCTTC. Protein: CSATDSHHNEQFF.

The gene calls are TRBV6-1 and TRBJ2-7; 11 bases map to TRBD2. Trimming removed 6 bases from V and 5 bases from J; junction bases left unmatched: 9. The CDR3 runs to 15 residues. Germline CDR1 reads MNHNS; CDR2 reads SASEGT. The CDR3 sequence is CASSDTSGSFHEQYF. DNA for the CDR3: TGTGCCAGCAGCGACACTAGCGGGAGTTTCCACGAGCAGTACTTC.

This sequence joins TRBV27 and TRBJ2-1; 7 bases agree with TRBD2. Germline CDR1 is MNHEY and CDR2 is SMNVEV (reference sequence). This CDR3 is built from 15 residues. With 2 bases clipped from V and 2 bases from J, the junction kept 3 bases outside the gene matches. The CDR3 loop reads CASSLSGVTYNEQFF. The CDR3 nucleotides are TGTGCCAGCAGTTTAAGCGGGGTCACCTACAATGAGCAGTTCTTC.

This chain joins TRBV6-4 and TRBJ1-5, with D possibly being TRBD1 (5 bases). Per germline, CDR1 MRHNA and CDR2 SNTAGT. V dropped 4 bases and J dropped 1 base, with 5 bases sitting between them. This CDR3 comprises 13 residues. CDR3 region: CASSGGSNQPQHF. CDR3 sequence (DNA): TGTGCCAGCAGTGGGGGGAGCAATCAGCCCCAGCATTTT.

This clonotype was detected many times. The chain combines TRBV7-7 with TRBJ2-1; TRBD2 is a possible D gene (6 bases). CDR3 length equals 13 residues. Between the trimmed V and J ends, which lost 5 bases and 11 bases, there was a span of 16 bases. Per the germline V gene, CDR1 is SSHAT and CDR2 is FNYEAQ (reference sequence). CDR3 sequence: CASSPERATKQFF. DNA of the CDR3: TGTGCCAGCAGCCCAGAGCGGGCTACAAAGCAGTTCTTC.

The J gene is TRBJ2-7, the V gene TRBV5-1, with D possibly matching TRBD1 (5 bases). Germline CDR1 SGHRS, CDR2 YFSETQ. The CDR3 totals 14 residues. V was shortened by 0 bases and J by 7 bases, with 14 bases between the two germline ends. The CDR3 coding sequence is TGCGCCAGCAGCTTGGACAGGACGCCTGGGGAGCAGTACTTC. It translates to CASSLDRTPGEQYF.

CDR3 sequence: CASSLAIGTDTQYF. The CDR3 DNA is TGTGCCAGCAGCTTAGCCATTGGCACAGATACGCAGTATTTT. V gene TRBV7-2 combines with J gene TRBJ2-3, with no clear D. Germline lookup yields CDR1 SGHTA and CDR2 FQGNSA. The CDR3 has 14 residues. V was trimmed by 0 bases and J by 1 base, leaving 5 bases between them.

This clonotype showed up many times. The V and J genes are TRBV18 and TRBJ2-7, with 7 bases matching TRBD2. The V gene's germline CDR1 is KGHSH and CDR2 LQKENI. The CDR3 is 14 amino acids. V lost 5 bases to trimming and J lost 5 bases; unmatched junction nucleotides: 9. The CDR3 reads CASSSPGGKDEQYF. The CDR3, as DNA: TGTGCCAGCTCATCCCCGGGGGGTAAGGACGAGCAGTACTTC.

In this sample, this clonotype turned up many times. This chain uses TRBV7-2 with TRBJ1-1, with D maybe TRBD1 (5 bases). The CDR3 extends over 13 amino acids. V was pared by 8 bases and J by 6 bases, with 16 bases between. Germline V gene data show CDR1 as SGHTA and CDR2 as FQGNSA. CDR3 amino acids: CASGLVGRAEAFF. The DNA for the CDR3 is TGTGCCAGCGGACTCGTGGGGCGGGCTGAAGCTTTCTTT.

The chain is built from TRBV2 and TRBJ2-7; no clear D gene. Germline V CDR1 and CDR2: SNHLY, FYNNEI. The CDR3 runs 12 residues. V lost 6 bases to trimming and J lost 3 bases, with 9 bases between them. CDR3 region: CASRPPSYEQYF. The CDR3 nucleotides are TGTGCCAGCAGGCCTCCAAGCTACGAGCAGTACTTC. Full variable domain (missing parts from reference TRBV2 and TRBJ2-7): EPEVTQTPSHQVTQMGQEVILRCVPISNHLYFYWYRQILGQKVEFLVSFYNNEISEKSEIFDDQFSVERPDGSNFTLKIRSTKLEDSAMYFCASRPPSYEQYFGPGTRLTVT.